The 14 T cell receptor beta chains below all came from one sample that was sequenced in a study of cytomegalovirus exposure and HLA in healthy donors. Profiled with immunoSEQ multiplex PCR; TCRdb holds only in-frame clones, not every one. Counted here are tens of thousands of clones, 94% occurring once; the ten biggest clones make up approximately 2.1%. The material sequenced was PBMCs. The source of these receptors is a woman under 30 in good health and CMV-seropositive.

The chain has TRBV7-3 and TRBJ2-1; possible D gene TRBD2, 6 bases. V lost 10 bases, J lost 8 bases, and 15 bases lay in between. The CDR3 is made up of 12 amino acids. In germline, CDR1 is SGHTA, CDR2 FQGTGA. In DNA form, the CDR3 reads TGTGCCATTCGGGAGTTGCGCGATGAGCAGTTCTTC. Protein sequence: CAIRELRDEQFF.

The chain combines TRBV7-3 with TRBJ2-2; TRBD2 agrees at 7 bases. With V trimmed by 6 bases and J by 4 bases, 5 bases remained unmatched. CDR1 and CDR2 (germline): SGHTA, FQGTGA. The CDR3 is 14 residues long. CDR3 in amino acids: CASRGIAGTGELFF. The CDR3 DNA sequence: TGTGCCAGCAGGGGGATAGCGGGCACCGGGGAGCTGTTTTTT.

The chain's CDR3 is CASSTGGGGGYSTDTQYF. The CDR3 DNA follows: TGTGCCAGTAGTACAGGCGGCGGGGGGGGATATAGCACAGATACGCAGTATTTT. The chain carries TRBV19 and TRBJ2-3, with 9 nucleotides matching TRBD2. CDR1 is LNHDA, CDR2 SQIVND, per germline (reference sequence). The CDR3 is made up of 18 amino acids. The ends lost 4 bases at V and 0 bases at J; junction bases unmatched: 11.

V is TRBV19 and J is TRBJ1-1; D is possibly TRBD1 (5 bases). V dropped 3 bases and J dropped 4 bases, with 9 bases sitting between them. Germline V gene sequence: CDR1 LNHDA, CDR2 SQIVND (reference sequence). The CDR3 contains 13 residues. The CDR3 sequence: CASSIGAGTEAFF. The CDR3 region has the DNA TGTGCCAGTAGTATTGGGGCCGGCACTGAAGCTTTCTTT.

The chain carries TRBV29-1 and TRBJ1-1, with D possibly TRBD1 on 5 matching bases. With 6 bases removed from V and 8 bases from J, the gap between germline ends came to 13 bases. There are 11 residues in the CDR3. Germline V gene data show CDR1 as SQVTM and CDR2 as ANQGSEA. Written as DNA, the CDR3 is TGCAGCGTCTACTCGGGGGGGGAAGCTTTCTTT. As protein: CSVYSGGEAFF.

The table lists this clone with a count of one. The chain recombines TRBV5-1 with TRBJ2-2; no firm D call. The germline V gene encodes CDR1 SGHRS and CDR2 YFSETQ. The CDR3 consists of 15 residues. V gave up 0 bases and J gave up 2 bases, with 8 bases separating them. For the CDR3, the DNA is TGCGCCAGCAGCTTGGTGACTGTAAACACCGGGGAGCTGTTTTTT. It encodes CASSLVTVNTGELFF.

V is TRBV11-2 and J is TRBJ2-3, with D tentatively TRBD2 (5 bases). This CDR3 spans 15 amino acids. Germline CDR1 is SGHAT and CDR2 is FQNNGV. Trimming took 8 bases from V and 2 from J, leaving 17 bases between them. The CDR3 is CASATDRGYTDTQYF. Written as DNA, the CDR3 is TGTGCCAGCGCGACCGACCGGGGATACACAGATACGCAGTATTTT.

This clone has a single count. The chain joins TRBV13 to TRBJ1-3, with D unresolved. CDR3 length equals 16 residues. Trimming took 0 bases from V and 0 from J, leaving 9 bases between them. The germline V gene has CDR1 PRHDT and CDR2 FYEKMQ (reference sequence). The CDR3 sequence: CASSLGVGFSGNTIYF. In DNA form, the CDR3 reads TGTGCCAGCAGCTTAGGGGTCGGGTTCTCTGGAAACACCATATATTTT.

This sequence joins TRBV10-3 and TRBJ2-5; 7 bases align to TRBD1. The CDR3 is 14 residues long. From germline, CDR1 is ENHRY and CDR2 SYGVKD. The trim removed 5 bases at V and 2 bases at J, leaving 5 bases unmatched. The CDR3 DNA sequence: TGTGCCATCAGTTTACAGGGGTCTCAAGAGACCCAGTACTTC. It is translated as CAISLQGSQETQYF.

The V and J genes are TRBV27 and TRBJ2-1, with D possibly matching TRBD1 (6 bases). The germline CDR1 and CDR2 sequences are MNHEY and SMNVEV (reference sequence). The CDR3 is made up of 14 amino acids. V was cut by 2 bases and J by 4 bases, with 9 bases left in between. The CDR3 bases are TGTGCCAGCAGTTTAACCAGGGGTTACAATGAGCAGTTCTTC. This translates into CASSLTRGYNEQFF.

This chain connects TRBV5-4 to TRBJ2-3; 13 positions agree with TRBD2. Per germline, CDR1 SGHNT and CDR2 YYREEE (reference sequence). This CDR3 is 16 amino acids long. V shed 1 base, J shed 13 bases, and the junction held 12 bases outside the gene matches. The CDR3 DNA is TGTGCCAGCAGCTTGAGGACTAGCGGGAGCGGTGATAAGGAGTATTTT. Encoded protein: CASSLRTSGSGDKEYF.

This chain uses TRBV6-5 with TRBJ1-1; possibly TRBD1 for D (6 bases). The CDR3 is 16 amino acids. The germline gives CDR1 MNHEY, CDR2 SVGAGI. With 0 bases removed from V and 5 bases from J, the gap between germline ends came to 16 bases. CDR3 bases: TGTGCCAGCAGTTACTCGTGGTCACAGGGACGAACTGAAGCTTTCTTT. Protein product: CASSYSWSQGRTEAFF.

The chain carries TRBV7-9 and TRBJ2-7; TRBD2 aligns across 10 bases. Losses at the gene ends were 2 bases for V and 0 bases for J; bases not matched to a gene: 4. Per the germline V gene, CDR1 is SEHNR and CDR2 is FQNEAQ (reference sequence). The length of the CDR3 is 16 residues. The CDR3 here is CASSLPAGGSSYEQYF. The CDR3 region has the DNA TGTGCCAGCAGCTTACCAGCGGGGGGGAGCTCCTACGAGCAGTACTTC.

The chain uses TRBV5-1 and TRBJ2-7; 10 bases line up with TRBD2. Germline CDR1 reads SGHRS; CDR2 reads YFSETQ. This CDR3 is built from 14 residues. With 4 bases clipped from V and 6 bases from J, the junction kept 7 bases outside the gene matches. The CDR3 DNA is TGCGCCAGCAGCACCGGACTAGCGGCACTCGAGCAGTACTTC. This codes for CASSTGLAALEQYF.